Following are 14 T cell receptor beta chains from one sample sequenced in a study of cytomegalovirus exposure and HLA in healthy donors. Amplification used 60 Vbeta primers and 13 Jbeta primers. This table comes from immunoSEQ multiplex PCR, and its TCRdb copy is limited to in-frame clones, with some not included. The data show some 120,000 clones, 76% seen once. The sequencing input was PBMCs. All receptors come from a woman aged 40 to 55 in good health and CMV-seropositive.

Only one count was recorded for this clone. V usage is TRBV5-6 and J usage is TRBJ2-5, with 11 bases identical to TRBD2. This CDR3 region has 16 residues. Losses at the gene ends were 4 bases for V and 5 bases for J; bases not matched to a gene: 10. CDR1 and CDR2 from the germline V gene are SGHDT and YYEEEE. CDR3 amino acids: CASSTLTSGGRETQYF. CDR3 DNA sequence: TGTGCCAGCAGCACCCTAACTAGCGGGGGTAGGGAGACCCAGTACTTC. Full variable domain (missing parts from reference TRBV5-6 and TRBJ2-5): DAGVTQSPTHLIKTRGQQVTLRCSPKSGHDTVSWYQQALGQGPQFIFQYYEEEERQRGNFPDRFSGHQFPNYSSELNVNALLLGDSALYLCASSTLTSGGRETQYFGPGTRLLVL.

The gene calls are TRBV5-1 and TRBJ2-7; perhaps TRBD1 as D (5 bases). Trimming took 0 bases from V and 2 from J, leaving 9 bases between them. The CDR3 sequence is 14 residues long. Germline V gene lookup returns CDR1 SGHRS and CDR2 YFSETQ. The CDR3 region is CASSLVGAPYEQYF. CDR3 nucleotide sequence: TGCGCCAGCAGCTTGGTAGGGGCCCCCTACGAGCAGTACTTC.

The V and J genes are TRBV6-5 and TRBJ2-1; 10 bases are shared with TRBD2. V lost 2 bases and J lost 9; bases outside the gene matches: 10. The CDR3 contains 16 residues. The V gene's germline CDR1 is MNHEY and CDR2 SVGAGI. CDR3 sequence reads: CASSYQGQRGGGEQFF. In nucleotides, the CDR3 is TGTGCCAGCAGTTACCAGGGGCAGCGGGGGGGCGGTGAGCAGTTCTTC.

As DNA, the CDR3 is TGTGCCAGCTCACTTGACTCTAGGTTGCAGTATTTT. Translation gives CASSLDSRLQYF. The chain has TRBV18 and TRBJ2-3, with D unresolved. Germline V gene lookup returns CDR1 KGHSH and CDR2 LQKENI. Trimming removed 4 bases at V and 11 bases at J, with 13 bases between. This CDR3 spans 12 amino acids.

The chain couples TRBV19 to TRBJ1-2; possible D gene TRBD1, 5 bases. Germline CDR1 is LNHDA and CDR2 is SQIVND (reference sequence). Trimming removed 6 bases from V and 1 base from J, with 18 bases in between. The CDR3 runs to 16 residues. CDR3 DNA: TGTGCCAGTAGGGACCTAGGCAGGGATCTTAACTATGGCTACACCTTC. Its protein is CASRDLGRDLNYGYTF.

The CDR3 DNA follows: TGTGCCAGTGGAGGGTATGGCAATCAGCCCCAGCATTTT. Encoded protein: CASGGYGNQPQHF. The gene calls are TRBV19 and TRBJ1-5, with D unclear. Trimming shortened V by 8 bases and J by 2 bases, and 10 bases separated the two germline ends. The CDR3 covers 13 residues. Looked up from germline, CDR1 is LNHDA and CDR2 is SQIVND (reference sequence).

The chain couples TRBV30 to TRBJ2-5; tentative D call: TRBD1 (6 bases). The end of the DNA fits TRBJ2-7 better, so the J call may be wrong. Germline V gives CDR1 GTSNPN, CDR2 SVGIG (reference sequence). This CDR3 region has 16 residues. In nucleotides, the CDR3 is TGTGCATCGAAGTATGGGACAAAGCACCGGTCCTACGAGCAGTACTTC. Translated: CASKYGTKHRSYEQYF.

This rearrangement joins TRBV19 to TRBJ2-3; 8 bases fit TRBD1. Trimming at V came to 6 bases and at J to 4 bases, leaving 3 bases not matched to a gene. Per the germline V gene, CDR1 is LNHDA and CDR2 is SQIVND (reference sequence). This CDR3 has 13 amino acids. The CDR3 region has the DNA TGTGCCAGTAGACAGGGGGTATCAGATACGCAGTATTTT. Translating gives CASRQGVSDTQYF.

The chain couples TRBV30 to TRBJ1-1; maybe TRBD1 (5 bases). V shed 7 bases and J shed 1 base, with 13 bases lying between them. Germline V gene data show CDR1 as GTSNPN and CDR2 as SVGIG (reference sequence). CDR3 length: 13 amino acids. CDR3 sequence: CASTGVSNTEAFF. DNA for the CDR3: TGTGCCTCTACGGGGGTATCGAACACTGAAGCTTTCTTT.

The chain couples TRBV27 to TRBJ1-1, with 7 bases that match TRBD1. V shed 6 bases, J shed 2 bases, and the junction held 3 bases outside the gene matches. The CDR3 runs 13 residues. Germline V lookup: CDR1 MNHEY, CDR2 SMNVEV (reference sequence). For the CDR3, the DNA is TGTGCCAGCAGCGGACAGGACAACACTGAAGCTTTCTTT. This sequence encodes CASSGQDNTEAFF.

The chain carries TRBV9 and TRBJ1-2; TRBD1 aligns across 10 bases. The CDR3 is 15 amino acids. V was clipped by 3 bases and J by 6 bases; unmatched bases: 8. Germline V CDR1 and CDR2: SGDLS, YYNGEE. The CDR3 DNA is TGTGCCAGCAGCGCCCACCGGGACAGGGGTGATGGCTACACCTTC. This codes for CASSAHRDRGDGYTF.

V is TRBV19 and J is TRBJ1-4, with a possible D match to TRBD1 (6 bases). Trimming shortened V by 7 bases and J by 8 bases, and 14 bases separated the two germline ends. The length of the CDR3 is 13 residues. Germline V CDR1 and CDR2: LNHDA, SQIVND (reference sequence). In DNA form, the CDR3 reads TGTGCCAGTATTCAGGGGAAAGGGGAAAAACTGTTTTTT. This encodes CASIQGKGEKLFF.

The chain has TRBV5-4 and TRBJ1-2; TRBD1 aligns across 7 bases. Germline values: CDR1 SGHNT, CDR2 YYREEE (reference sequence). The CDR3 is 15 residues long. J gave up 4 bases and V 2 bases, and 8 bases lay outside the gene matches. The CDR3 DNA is TGTGCCAGCAGCTTATTTGACAGGGCTGTCTATGGCTACACCTTC. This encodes CASSLFDRAVYGYTF.

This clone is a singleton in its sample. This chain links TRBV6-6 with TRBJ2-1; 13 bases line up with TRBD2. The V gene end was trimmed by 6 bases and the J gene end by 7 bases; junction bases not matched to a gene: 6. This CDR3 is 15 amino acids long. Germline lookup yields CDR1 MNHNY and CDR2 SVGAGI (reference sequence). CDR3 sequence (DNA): TGTGCCAGCAGGGCTACTAGCGGGGGGGTAAATGAGCAGTTCTTC. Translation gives CASRATSGGVNEQFF.